This TCR beta chain comes out of a study of T cell responses to AZD1222 COVID-19 vaccine. Study outcomes and limitations: Donors skewed white British and female; clonal diversity was possibly underestimated. Spike as a whole was targeted by vaccine-associated CD4 TCRs, dominant at 160-218 and 743-854. Only a handful of AZD1222 recipients tested seropositive at baseline.

Worth noting for this clone: Antigen unknown.

The method was immunoSEQ multiplex PCR; TCRdb's version includes in-frame clones alone and lacks a portion of them. The sample has roughly 140,000 clones, 82% seen once; the top ten hold about 4%. Trimming left V 0 bases short and J 4 bases short, with 9 bases between. The V gene's germline CDR1 is MNHEY and CDR2 SVGAGI. The CDR3 sequence is 15 residues long. The sequencing used peripheral blood, collected on day 0 of MenACWY control vaccination. The TCR originated in an adult in good health. The chain links TRBV6-5 to TRBJ1-4, with D uncertain. In DNA form, the CDR3 reads TGTGCCAGCAGTTACTCGGTCCCCAATAATGAAAAACTGTTTTTT. Protein: CASSYSVPNNEKLFF.